The present entry profiles one TCR beta chain with its context. In the source study's methods: Estimates of nucleated cell counts were drawn from the amplification of reference gene primers. The repertoire was sequenced with immunoSEQ multiplex PCR; TCRdb's copy has only in-frame clones and lacks some. That table gives V, J and clone size, and the DNA gave D and trimming. The repertoire includes roughly 250,000 clones, around 80% of them detected once, and about 4% sits in the top ten. The sample is drawn from a study of blood T cell repertoires in COVID-19. Turning to the study itself: Italy, Spain and the United States were the sources of the convalescent and acute COVID-19 samples. Sources were T cells, B-cell-depleted T cells, or PBMCs; the material itself was cDNA or gDNA.

V was pared by 1 base and J by 5 bases, with 6 bases of the junction left unmatched. Germline V CDR1 and CDR2: SGHTA, FQGNSA. The CDR3 length is 16 residues. The TCR sequence derives from a woman aged 40 to 55 with active or convalescent COVID-19. Sequencing used peripheral blood. This chain joins TRBV7-2 and TRBJ1-5; TRBD1 aligns across 9 bases. The CDR3: CASSLGGTGYYQPQHF. For the CDR3, the DNA is TGTGCCAGCAGCTTAGGGGGGACAGGGTATTATCAGCCCCAGCATTTT.